This T cell receptor beta chain emerged from a study of T cell changes during pregnancy in multiple sclerosis. CDR3 length: 14 residues. The ends lost 7 bases at V and 3 bases at J; junction bases unmatched: 7. Germline V gene lookup returns CDR1 MDHEN and CDR2 SYDVKM. The table came from immunoSEQ multiplex PCR; TCRdb's copy has only in-frame clones and leaves some out. The data show 50,000 to 65,000 clones, with around 96% seen just once and 2% to 2.5% held by the top ten. The gene calls are TRBV28 and TRBJ2-7, with 9 bases matching TRBD1. Sequenced material: CD8+ T cells from peripheral blood mononuclear cells, taken after pregnancy. This TCR was sampled from a female donor with multiple sclerosis, enrolled in a pregnancy study. The CDR3 sequence is CASTNRGLYYEQYF. DNA for the CDR3: TGTGCCAGCACCAACAGGGGGCTCTACTACGAGCAGTACTTC.